Given below is one TCR beta chain in context. Its antigen is unidentified. These data are taken from a study of T cell responses to AZD1222 COVID-19 vaccine. The repertoire was sequenced with immunoSEQ multiplex PCR; TCRdb's copy has only in-frame clones and lacks some. The repertoire holds about 84,000 clones, with 70% to 90% as singletons. Notes on the study in general: Breadth and depth of Spike-specific TCRs rose after two AZD1222 doses.

CDR3 length equals 15 residues. The germline V gene encodes CDR1 GTSNPN and CDR2 SVGIG (reference sequence). V lost 2 bases, J lost 4 bases, and 7 bases stayed unmatched. The chain recombines TRBV30 with TRBJ1-3, with TRBD1 identical over 8 bases. The source is an adult in good health. Sample: peripheral blood, taken on day 0 of AZD1222 vaccination. The CDR3 is CAWSPGQGGGNTIYF. In nucleotides, the CDR3 is TGTGCCTGGAGTCCAGGACAGGGAGGAGGAAACACCATATATTTT.